This TCR beta chain was sequenced during a study of blood T cell repertoires in COVID-19. Background on the study: Samples of COVID-19 (acute and convalescent) were obtained from the United States, Italy and Spain.

The CDR3 has 15 amino acids. Trimming removed 7 bases at V and 6 bases at J, with 21 bases between. Germline-derived CDR1 and CDR2 are LNHDA and SQIVND (reference sequence). Authors' data handling: Scientists estimated how many nucleated cells there were by amplifying reference gene primers. Method: immunoSEQ multiplex PCR; TCRdb's copy keeps in-frame clones and lacks some. V, J and clone size are those of that table, while D and trimming were read from the DNA. The profile shows 350,000 to 450,000 clones, approximately 87% of them singletons. The gene calls are TRBV19 and TRBJ1-1; D may be TRBD1 (5 bases). The sequenced sample was peripheral blood. This receptor was obtained from an older woman with COVID-19, enrolled during active disease. The CDR3 loop is CASKSGARIGSEAFF. DNA of the CDR3: TGTGCCAGTAAGAGCGGGGCGCGGATCGGCTCTGAAGCTTTCTTT.